This T cell receptor (beta chain) derives from a study of regulatory T cells in long-lasting Graves disease (dated by TCRdb to the early 2020s). Study-wide context: Patients with newly diagnosed Graves' disease had been on antithyroid drugs for under 3 months. TCR sequencing covered around 13 persistent and approximately 20 newly diagnosed Graves' disease patients, about 35 samples in total. The study was conducted in China and was registered as a clinical trial. This study used TCR sequencing and RNA sequencing of peripheral blood to compare persistent Graves' disease patients against newly diagnosed Graves' disease patients.

In light of the paper, this sample's time point label describes: newly diagnosed GD, antithyroid drugs for less than 3 months. For both TCR sequencing and RNA sequencing, RNA was extracted from PBMCs in TRIzol. The diagnosis of Graves' disease was made according to American Thyroid Association guidelines. The patients came from an endocrinology department in Xi'an, China. From each patient, approximately 10 milliliters of peripheral blood was collected into an EDTA anticoagulant tube. Ficoll Paque Plus density gradient separation was used to isolate PBMCs, and no further T cell sorting was done. An Agilent 2100 Bioanalyzer and agarose gel were used to check RNA quality, and a NanoDrop 2000 was used to measure RNA concentration. This clonotype was seen more than once but under ten times. Its antigen is unknown. One base away there is no much larger clone; base qualities are not given. Study-level results and caveats: Sequencing and analysis were limited to the TCR beta chain. Patients with persistent disease shared more public clonotypes (around 2,700) than newly diagnosed patients did (966). Persistent Graves' disease patients showed lower TCR Shannon entropy and fewer highly expanded clones than newly diagnosed patients, suggesting clonal expansion. As a limitation, the authors acknowledged that the small sample size may reduce accuracy. Peripheral blood alone was examined, since thyroid tissue, which constituted the primary lesion, could not be accessed.

The receptor library was made with multiplex PCR. For sequencing, an Illumina HiSeq 4000 was employed. TCR beta libraries were built with iRepertoire HTBI primers and Arm-PCR amplification of CDR3 regions. Gel purification was performed on PCR products prior to sequencing. In the authors' own workflow: Gene usage analysis of CDR3 amino acid clonotypes used the 50 to 70 TRBV and 14 TRBJ segments found across samples. COPE and FqMerger were used to merge the filtered high-quality paired reads into contigs. BLAST was used to align contigs to IMGT TRBV, TRBD and TRBJ reference genes, with CDR3 defined following IMGT. Clonotypes above 0.1% frequency were classified as highly expanded clones. Shannon entropy was used to measure repertoire diversity, and the Gini coefficient was used to measure V-J evenness. A clonotype was considered public if more than one individual shared it. TCRdb cleaned the public reads at Q25 with fastp, built clones with MiXCR and kept in-frame beta chains. Rows merge per CDR3 protein into single entries with the most common DNA and genes. These V and J calls derive from TCRdb rather than the authors' analysis. This sample holds around 420,000 distinct CDR3 sequences; around 15% were observed only once. The ten top clones hold about 20% of the sample.

This clonotype originated in a female donor with Graves disease. The specimen was peripheral blood mononuclear cells (PBMCs), collected at new diagnosis, from a patient treated with antithyroid drugs.

The DNA is TGTGCCAGCAGTCCCCGGTACAGGGCCCAGGGCTATGGCTACACCTTC. This translates into CASSPRYRAQGYGYTF. The chain employs TRBV6-1 and TRBJ1-2; the D gene is perhaps TRBD1, on 6 matching bases. CDR1 is given as MNHNS and CDR2 as SASEGT, both from the germline V gene. Trimming costs V 5 bases and J 4 bases, and their ends lie 20 bases apart. From the cysteine up to the phenylalanine, the CDR3 has a length of 16 residues. Solely the CDR3 DNA is kept, with 48 bases framed from the first base.